A selection of T cell receptor beta chains follows, all from one sample in a study of blood T cell repertoires in COVID-19. Data came from immunoSEQ multiplex PCR; TCRdb stores just in-frame clones and leaves some out. Counted here are some 150,000 clones, approximately 84% occurring once; the ten biggest clones make up approximately 2.4%. Input material: peripheral blood. All receptors come from a human donor with acute or convalescent COVID-19. The donor label of this sample is uncertain. Both conserved end residues are part of each CDR3. A D gene is named only where the DNA matches it firmly. Clone size is not always given. Where it is, it says once, few, many or a class for expanded clones.

d_gene: .; v_gene: TRBV18; abundance: .; j_gene: TRBJ2-1; CDR3aa: CASSRGGGQEGEQFF; CDR3nt: TGTGCCAGCTCCCGGGGAGGAGGCCAAGAAGGTGAGCAGTTCTTC
d_gene: .; v_gene: TRBV5-1; abundance: .; j_gene: TRBJ1-3; CDR3aa: CASSLGGSGNTIYF; CDR3nt: TGCGCCAGCAGCCTGGGCGGGTCTGGAAACACCATATATTTT
d_gene: TRBD1; v_gene: TRBV7-9; abundance: .; j_gene: TRBJ1-2; CDR3aa: CASSPGQGVYGYTF; CDR3nt: TGTGCCAGCAGCCCGGGACAGGGGGTCTATGGCTACACCTTC
d_gene: TRBD1; v_gene: TRBV9; abundance: .; j_gene: TRBJ1-1; CDR3aa: CASSVVDRGINTEAFF; CDR3nt: TGTGCCAGCAGCGTAGTTGACAGGGGAATTAACACTGAAGCTTTCTTT
d_gene: .; v_gene: TRBV19; abundance: .; j_gene: TRBJ2-1; CDR3aa: CASSIPGLGGDEQFF; CDR3nt: TGTGCCAGTAGTATACCGGGACTCGGAGGAGATGAGCAGTTCTTC
d_gene: .; v_gene: TRBV3-1/TRBV3-2; abundance: .; j_gene: TRBJ1-1; CDR3aa: CASSQDSIGGTEAFF; CDR3nt: TGTGCCAGCAGCCAAGACAGTATCGGGGGCACTGAAGCTTTCTTT
d_gene: .; v_gene: TRBV9; abundance: .; j_gene: TRBJ2-6; CDR3aa: CASSAPTGGHPSGANVLTF; CDR3nt: TGTGCCAGCAGCGCGCCAACGGGGGGACATCCCTCTGGGGCCAACGTCCTGACTTTC
d_gene: TRBD2; v_gene: TRBV11-1; abundance: .; j_gene: TRBJ2-7; CDR3aa: CASSALTSGASYEQYF; CDR3nt: TGTGCCAGCAGCGCTCTGACTAGCGGGGCCTCCTACGAGCAGTACTTC
d_gene: .; v_gene: TRBV12-3/TRBV12-4; abundance: once; j_gene: TRBJ1-1; CDR3aa: CASSLIRNTEAFF; CDR3nt: TGTGCCAGCAGTTTAATCAGGAACACTGAAGCTTTCTTT
d_gene: TRBD1; v_gene: TRBV30; abundance: .; j_gene: TRBJ2-3; CDR3aa: CAWSRGDRGTDTQYF; CDR3nt: TGTGCCTGGAGTCGCGGAGACAGGGGCACAGATACGCAGTATTTT
d_gene: .; v_gene: TRBV4-2; abundance: .; j_gene: TRBJ1-2; CDR3aa: CASSQEGRGQGYTF; CDR3nt: TGTGCCAGCAGCCAAGAGGGGCGGGGTCAGGGCTACACCTTC
d_gene: TRBD1; v_gene: TRBV7-9; abundance: .; j_gene: TRBJ2-1; CDR3aa: CASGTQGSNEQFF; CDR3nt: TGTGCCAGCGGAACACAGGGGTCCAATGAGCAGTTCTTC
d_gene: .; v_gene: TRBV11-2; abundance: .; j_gene: TRBJ2-3; CDR3aa: CASSLAGGHLTDTQYF; CDR3nt: TGTGCCAGCAGCCTCGCAGGCGGACATCTCACAGATACGCAGTATTTT
d_gene: .; v_gene: TRBV5-1; abundance: few; j_gene: TRBJ2-7; CDR3aa: CASSLDGNSGGEQYF; CDR3nt: TGCGCCAGCAGCTTGGATGGTAATTCAGGAGGCGAGCAGTACTTC
d_gene: TRBD1; v_gene: TRBV30; abundance: once; j_gene: TRBJ2-3; CDR3aa: CAWSVTGRGPTDTQYF; CDR3nt: TGTGCCTGGAGTGTAACGGGCAGGGGGCCCACAGATACGCAGTATTTT
d_gene: TRBD2; v_gene: TRBV14; abundance: .; j_gene: TRBJ2-4; CDR3aa: CASSHTLKRGTKNIQYF; CDR3nt: TGTGCCAGCAGCCATACTTTGAAGCGGGGAACGAAAAACATTCAGTACTTC
d_gene: .; v_gene: TRBV12-5; abundance: .; j_gene: TRBJ2-7; CDR3aa: CASASPGATSYEQYF; CDR3nt: TGTGCTAGTGCCTCCCCGGGAGCTACATCCTACGAGCAGTACTTC
d_gene: .; v_gene: TRBV2; abundance: .; j_gene: TRBJ2-2; CDR3aa: CASREGTTETGELFF; CDR3nt: TGTGCCAGCCGTGAGGGTACGACAGAAACCGGGGAGCTGTTTTTT
d_gene: .; v_gene: TRBV2; abundance: .; j_gene: TRBJ1-5; CDR3aa: CASSEPGGDQPQHF; CDR3nt: TGTGCCAGCAGTGAACCCGGGGGTGATCAGCCCCAGCATTTT
d_gene: TRBD1; v_gene: TRBV10-3; abundance: .; j_gene: TRBJ1-1; CDR3aa: CAISESGQGWGGMNTEAFF; CDR3nt: TGTGCCATCAGTGAGTCCGGACAGGGATGGGGGGGCATGAACACTGAAGCTTTCTTT
d_gene: .; v_gene: TRBV20-1; abundance: .; j_gene: TRBJ1-2; CDR3aa: CSASRRQGPNADGYTF; CDR3nt: TGCAGTGCTAGTCGGCGGCAGGGCCCAAATGCCGATGGCTACACCTTC
d_gene: .; v_gene: TRBV18; abundance: .; j_gene: TRBJ1-1; CDR3aa: CASSPREATEAFF; CDR3nt: TGTGCCAGCTCACCCAGGGAGGCAACTGAAGCTTTCTTT
d_gene: .; v_gene: TRBV12-3/TRBV12-4; abundance: .; j_gene: TRBJ2-1; CDR3aa: CASTTGRYSEQFF; CDR3nt: TGTGCCAGCACCACTGGCAGGTACAGTGAGCAGTTCTTC
d_gene: .; v_gene: TRBV6-5; abundance: .; j_gene: TRBJ1-1; CDR3aa: CASTQGGEAFF; CDR3nt: TGTGCCAGCACCCAAGGGGGAGAAGCTTTCTTT
d_gene: .; v_gene: TRBV7-9; abundance: .; j_gene: TRBJ2-5; CDR3aa: CASSFLGETQYF; CDR3nt: TGTGCCAGCAGCTTCCTAGGCGAGACCCAGTACTTC
d_gene: .; v_gene: TRBV30; abundance: .; j_gene: TRBJ1-5; CDR3aa: CAWSVGGYDQPQHF; CDR3nt: TGTGCCTGGAGTGTGGGGGGTTACGATCAGCCCCAGCATTTT
d_gene: TRBD1; v_gene: TRBV3-1/TRBV3-2; abundance: once; j_gene: TRBJ2-1; CDR3aa: CASSPFERTGRNVYEQFF; CDR3nt: TGTGCCAGCAGCCCATTCGAACGGACAGGGCGGAATGTCTATGAGCAGTTCTTC
d_gene: TRBD1; v_gene: TRBV29-1; abundance: .; j_gene: TRBJ2-5; CDR3aa: CSVGYRGETQYF; CDR3nt: TGCAGCGTCGGATACAGGGGTGAGACCCAGTACTTC
d_gene: TRBD1; v_gene: TRBV15; abundance: .; j_gene: TRBJ1-5; CDR3aa: CATSRGTGDQPQHF; CDR3nt: TGTGCCACCAGCAGGGGGACAGGGGATCAGCCCCAGCATTTT
d_gene: .; v_gene: TRBV19; abundance: .; j_gene: TRBJ1-3; CDR3aa: CASSTQGNGNTIYF; CDR3nt: TGTGCCAGTAGTACACAGGGCAATGGAAACACCATATATTTT
d_gene: .; v_gene: TRBV29-1; abundance: .; j_gene: TRBJ2-1; CDR3aa: CSVVGQRKQPEGYNEQFF; CDR3nt: TGCAGCGTTGTAGGCCAGAGGAAACAACCGGAAGGCTACAATGAGCAGTTCTTC
d_gene: .; v_gene: TRBV28; abundance: .; j_gene: TRBJ1-2; CDR3aa: CASSSSNYGYTF; CDR3nt: TGTGCCAGCAGTTCAAGCAACTATGGCTACACCTTC
d_gene: .; v_gene: TRBV15; abundance: .; j_gene: TRBJ1-1; CDR3aa: CATSRGEGPWAEAFF; CDR3nt: TGTGCCACCAGCAGAGGGGAGGGGCCATGGGCTGAAGCTTTCTTT
d_gene: .; v_gene: TRBV28; abundance: .; j_gene: TRBJ2-7; CDR3aa: CASSATGGGRDEQYF; CDR3nt: TGTGCCAGCAGTGCGACGGGTGGGGGCCGAGACGAGCAGTACTTC
d_gene: .; v_gene: TRBV7-6; abundance: .; j_gene: TRBJ2-7; CDR3aa: CASSFGTESSYEQYF; CDR3nt: TGTGCCAGCAGCTTCGGAACGGAGAGCTCCTACGAGCAGTACTTC
d_gene: .; v_gene: TRBV6-1; abundance: .; j_gene: TRBJ1-4; CDR3aa: CASSERGLGEKLFF; CDR3nt: TGTGCCAGCAGTGAACGAGGGCTGGGTGAAAAACTGTTTTTT
d_gene: .; v_gene: TRBV27; abundance: .; j_gene: TRBJ1-6; CDR3aa: CASSFGTGNSPLHF; CDR3nt: TGTGCCAGCAGTTTCGGGACTGGTAATTCACCCCTCCACTTT
d_gene: .; v_gene: TRBV5-4; abundance: .; j_gene: TRBJ2-7; CDR3aa: CASSSRPPSDYEQYF; CDR3nt: TGTGCCAGCAGTTCCCGTCCACCTAGCGACTACGAGCAGTACTTC
d_gene: .; v_gene: TRBV15; abundance: .; j_gene: TRBJ2-7; CDR3aa: CATSRVLPGEQYF; CDR3nt: TGTGCCACCAGCAGAGTACTCCCGGGGGAGCAGTACTTC
d_gene: TRBD1; v_gene: TRBV19; abundance: .; j_gene: TRBJ1-6; CDR3aa: CASSARDRGRSSPLHF; CDR3nt: TGTGCCAGTAGTGCCCGGGACAGGGGGCGAAGTTCACCCCTCCACTTT
d_gene: TRBD1; v_gene: TRBV4-1; abundance: .; j_gene: TRBJ2-4; CDR3aa: CASSQDQDRIRFLAKNIQYF; CDR3nt: TGCGCCAGCAGCCAAGATCAGGACAGGATAAGATTTCTAGCCAAAAACATTCAGTACTTC
d_gene: .; v_gene: TRBV11-2; abundance: .; j_gene: TRBJ2-5; CDR3aa: CASSGPREEGETQYF; CDR3nt: TGTGCCAGCAGTGGGCCGAGGGAGGAAGGAGAGACCCAGTACTTC
d_gene: TRBD2; v_gene: TRBV28; abundance: .; j_gene: TRBJ2-5; CDR3aa: CASSLGSRVLAQETQYF; CDR3nt: TGTGCCAGCAGTTTAGGATCGAGGGTACTAGCGCAAGAGACCCAGTACTTC
d_gene: .; v_gene: TRBV7-7; abundance: few; j_gene: TRBJ1-1; CDR3aa: CASSLERDTEAFF; CDR3nt: TGTGCCAGCAGCTTAGAGCGGGATACTGAAGCTTTCTTT
d_gene: .; v_gene: TRBV3-1/TRBV3-2; abundance: .; j_gene: TRBJ1-6; CDR3aa: CASSQDRDIRSPLHF; CDR3nt: TGTGCCAGCAGCCAAGACCGGGACATAAGGTCACCCCTCCACTTT
d_gene: TRBD2; v_gene: TRBV14; abundance: .; j_gene: TRBJ2-1; CDR3aa: CASSRLAGGINEQFF; CDR3nt: TGTGCCAGCAGCCGCCTAGCGGGGGGGATAAATGAGCAGTTCTTC
d_gene: .; v_gene: TRBV7-9; abundance: once; j_gene: TRBJ2-5; CDR3aa: CASSREFRGDLGQETQYF; CDR3nt: TGTGCCAGCAGCAGAGAGTTCAGGGGCGATTTGGGCCAGGAGACCCAGTACTTC